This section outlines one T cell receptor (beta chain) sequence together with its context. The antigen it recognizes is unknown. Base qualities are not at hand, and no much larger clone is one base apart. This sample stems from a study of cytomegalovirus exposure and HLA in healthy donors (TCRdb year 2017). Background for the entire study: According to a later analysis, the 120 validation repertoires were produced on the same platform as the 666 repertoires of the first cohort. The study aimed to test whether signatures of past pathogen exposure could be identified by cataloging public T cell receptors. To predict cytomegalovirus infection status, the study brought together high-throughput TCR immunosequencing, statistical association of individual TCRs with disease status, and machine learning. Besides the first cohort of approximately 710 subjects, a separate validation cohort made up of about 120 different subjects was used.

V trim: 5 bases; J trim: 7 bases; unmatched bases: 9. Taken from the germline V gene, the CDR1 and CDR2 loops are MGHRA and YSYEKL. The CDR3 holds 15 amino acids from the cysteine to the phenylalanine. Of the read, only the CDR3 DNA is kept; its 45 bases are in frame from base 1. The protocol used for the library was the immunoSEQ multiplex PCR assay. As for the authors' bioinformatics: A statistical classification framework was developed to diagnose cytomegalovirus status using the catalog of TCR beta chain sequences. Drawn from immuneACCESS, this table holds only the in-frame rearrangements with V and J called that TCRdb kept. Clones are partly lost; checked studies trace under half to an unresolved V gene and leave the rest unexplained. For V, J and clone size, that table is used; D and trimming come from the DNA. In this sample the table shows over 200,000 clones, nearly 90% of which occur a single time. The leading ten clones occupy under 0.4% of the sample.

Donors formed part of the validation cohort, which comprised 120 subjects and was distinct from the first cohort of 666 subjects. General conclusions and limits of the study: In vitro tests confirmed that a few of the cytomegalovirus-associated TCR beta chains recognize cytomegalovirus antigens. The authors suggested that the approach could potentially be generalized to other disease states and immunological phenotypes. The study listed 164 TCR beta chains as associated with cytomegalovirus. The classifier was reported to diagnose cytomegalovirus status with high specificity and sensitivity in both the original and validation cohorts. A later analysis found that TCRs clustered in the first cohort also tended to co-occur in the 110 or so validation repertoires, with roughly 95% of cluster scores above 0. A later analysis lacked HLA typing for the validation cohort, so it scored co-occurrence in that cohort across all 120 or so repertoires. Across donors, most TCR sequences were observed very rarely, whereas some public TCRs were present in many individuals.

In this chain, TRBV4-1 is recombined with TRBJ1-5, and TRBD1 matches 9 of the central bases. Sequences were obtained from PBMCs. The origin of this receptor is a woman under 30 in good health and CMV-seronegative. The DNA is TGCGCCAGCAGCAACTACAGGGGGCGTAGGCAGCCCCAGCATTTT. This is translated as CASSNYRGRRQPQHF.